Described below is a single TCR beta chain sequence and its context. This sample is part of a study of blood T cell repertoires in COVID-19. Per the authors' pipeline: Reference gene primer amplification gave nucleated cell count estimates. Generated by immunoSEQ multiplex PCR, the TCRdb table keeps only in-frame clones and is missing some. The V and J calls and clone size come from that table; D and trimming were worked out from the DNA. The sample includes approximately 170,000 clones, roughly 80% of them seen just once. This TCR derives from a woman between 70 and 85 years old with COVID-19, enrolled during active disease. The sample comprised peripheral blood.

The CDR3 DNA reads as TGCAGCGTTGACCCTGTTGCAGGCGAGCAGTACTTC. This gives the protein CSVDPVAGEQYF. The chain links TRBV29-1 to TRBJ2-7; D is ambiguous. This CDR3 comprises 12 residues. V lost 3 bases and J 6 bases, leaving 12 bases between the germline ends. Germline assignment: CDR1 SQVTM and CDR2 ANQGSEA.